The 12 T cell receptor beta chains presented below share a single source sample, sequenced in a study of blood T cell repertoires in COVID-19. The table came from immunoSEQ multiplex PCR; TCRdb's copy has only in-frame clones and leaves some out. The data contain roughly 200,000 clones, approximately 84% of them singletons. Sequenced sample: peripheral blood. The receptors originated from a woman in her sixties or seventies with active or convalescent COVID-19.

This chain links TRBV7-2 with TRBJ2-7; D perhaps matches TRBD2 (6 bases). V lost 0 bases and J lost 4, with 22 bases in between. Germline-derived CDR1 and CDR2 are SGHTA and FQGNSA. The CDR3 consists of 18 residues. The DNA for the CDR3 is TGTGCCAGCAGCTTAGCGAGGCCGGGACTCTCAGAGCCTTACGAGCAGTACTTC. It codes for CASSLARPGLSEPYEQYF.

V gene TRBV28 combines with J gene TRBJ2-3; 8 bases agree with TRBD1. This CDR3 has 15 residues. The germline gives CDR1 MDHEN, CDR2 SYDVKM. V shed 6 bases, J shed 2 bases, and the junction held 7 bases outside the gene matches. The CDR3 reads CASSDGQGHTDTQYF. CDR3 DNA: TGTGCCAGCAGCGATGGACAGGGACACACAGATACGCAGTATTTT.

This sequence joins TRBV19 and TRBJ2-2, with D possibly matching TRBD2 (6 bases). There are 16 residues in the CDR3. The V gene's germline CDR1 is LNHDA and CDR2 SQIVND (reference sequence). Trimming removed 1 base at V and 4 bases at J, with 13 bases between. The CDR3 DNA sequence: TGTGCCAGTAGTATAGTCGGGGGATGGGGCACCGGGGAGCTGTTTTTT. This encodes CASSIVGGWGTGELFF. Full variable domain (missing parts from reference TRBV19 and TRBJ2-2): DGGITQSPKYLFRKEGQNVTLSCEQNLNHDAMYWYRQDPGQGLRLIYYSQIVNDFQKGDIAEGYSVSREKKESFPLTVTSAQKNPTAFYLCASSIVGGWGTGELFFGEGSRLTVL.

This clone was detected once. The chain has TRBV18 and TRBJ2-7, with unresolved D. CDR3 length equals 15 residues. Trimming stripped 4 bases from V and 3 bases from J, with 16 bases between. Per germline, CDR1 KGHSH and CDR2 LQKENI. The CDR3 reads CASSLQGHRNYEQYF. The CDR3 DNA is TGTGCCAGCTCACTACAAGGTCACAGAAACTACGAGCAGTACTTC.

V and J are TRBV2 and TRBJ2-3; 7 nucleotides agree with TRBD2. Germline-derived CDR1 and CDR2 are SNHLY and FYNNEI. Trimming removed 4 bases from V and 7 bases from J; junction bases left unmatched: 8. The CDR3 has 14 residues. DNA of the CDR3: TGTGCCAGCAGTGCACTAGCGAGACAACATACGCAGTATTTT. Translating it yields CASSALARQHTQYF.

The rearrangement links TRBV3-1 (or the pseudogene TRBV3-2) to TRBJ1-5; 9 bases line up with TRBD1. CDR1 is LGHDT and CDR2 is YNNKEL in the germline V gene (reference sequence). The CDR3 contains 15 residues. J lost 7 bases, V lost 4 bases, and 8 bases had no gene match. The CDR3 here is CASSRGTGKGQPQHF. For the CDR3, the DNA is TGTGCCAGCAGCCGCGGGACAGGGAAGGGACAGCCCCAGCATTTT.

V and J are TRBV9 and TRBJ1-3; D uncertain. Germline-derived CDR1 and CDR2 are SGDLS and YYNGEE. V lost 1 base and J 4 bases, leaving 12 bases between the germline ends. The CDR3 consists of 15 residues. As DNA, the CDR3 is TGTGCCAGCAGCGTAACGAGGTTTGGAGGAAACACCATATATTTT. Its protein is CASSVTRFGGNTIYF.

V and J are TRBV10-3 and TRBJ2-3; 8 nucleotides align to TRBD1. CDR1 is ENHRY and CDR2 is SYGVKD in the germline V gene. There are 15 residues in the CDR3. Trimming at V came to 1 base and at J to 0 bases, leaving 0 bases not matched to a gene. The CDR3 coding sequence is TGTGCCATCAGTGAGTGGACAGGGAGCACAGATACGCAGTATTTT. This sequence encodes CAISEWTGSTDTQYF.

The J gene is TRBJ1-1, the V gene TRBV6-2 or TRBV6-3; 7 nucleotides align to TRBD1. The CDR3 has 14 amino acids. Trimming cost V 4 bases and J 5 bases; bases outside gene matches: 7. In germline, CDR1 is MNHEY, CDR2 SVGEGT. The CDR3 DNA reads TGTGCCAGCAGTTCGCGACAGGGAGTTACTGAAGCTTTCTTT. It specifies CASSSRQGVTEAFF.

This clone showed up just a few times. The chain links TRBV6-1 to TRBJ2-3, with no clear D. The CDR3 length is 15 residues. Germline V gene lookup returns CDR1 MNHNS and CDR2 SASEGT. The V and J ends lost 2 bases and 4 bases respectively, with 13 bases between them. The CDR3: CASSEILREADTQYF. In nucleotides, the CDR3 is TGTGCCAGCAGTGAAATCCTTCGAGAGGCAGATACGCAGTATTTT.

This sequence joins TRBV19 and TRBJ1-5; 7 positions agree with TRBD1. Unmatched junction bases numbered 7, after V lost 3 bases and J lost 2 bases. Germline V CDR1 and CDR2: LNHDA, SQIVND (reference sequence). The CDR3 covers 16 residues. CDR3 bases: TGTGCCAGTAGTATGATAGGGGGCTCGGGCAATCAGCCCCAGCATTTT. This encodes CASSMIGGSGNQPQHF.

The rearrangement links TRBV6-5 to TRBJ1-1; D remains ambiguous. Trimming stripped 4 bases from V and 1 base from J, with 13 bases between. The CDR3 spans 15 residues. The germline CDR1 and CDR2 sequences are MNHEY and SVGAGI. The CDR3, as DNA: TGTGCCAGCAGTTCTCCCACGGAGAAGAACACTGAAGCTTTCTTT. It codes for CASSSPTEKNTEAFF.